The 17 T cell receptor beta chains presented below share a single source sample, sequenced in a study of T cell repertoires in cytomegalovirus infection. Using its own MiXCR run on the reads, TCRdb lists one record per CDR3 protein. The sample records roughly 920,000 distinct CDR3 sequences, around a third being singletons. Antigen specificity for these receptors is unknown. The sequencing used cultured CD8+ T cells from PBMCs, collected from culture after CMV antigen stimulation. These receptors were taken from a human donor in good health (CMV status not recorded). Some clones in this sample may be carry-over from other donors' samples.

The chain uses TRBV27 and TRBJ2-1, with 10 bases fitting TRBD1. Germline trimming cut 4 bases from V and 6 bases from J; bases unmatched to any gene: 3. CDR1 and CDR2 from the germline V gene are MNHEY and SMNVEV (reference sequence). This CDR3 spans 14 amino acids. CDR3 residues: CASSWGDRGNEQFF. The CDR3 DNA reads TGTGCCAGCAGTTGGGGGGACAGGGGCAATGAGCAGTTCTTC.

V is TRBV27 and J is TRBJ2-7; perhaps TRBD1 as D (5 bases). Trimming left V 0 bases short and J 0 bases short, with 9 bases between. The CDR3 loop spans 15 amino acids. Germline V gene data show CDR1 as MNHEY and CDR2 as SMNVEV (reference sequence). The CDR3 bases are TGTGCCAGCAGTTTATCGCGGACAAGCTCCTACGAGCAGTACTTC. Amino acids: CASSLSRTSSYEQYF.

This clonotype was counted between two and nine times. The chain carries TRBV19 and TRBJ2-1; TRBD1 agrees at 7 bases. The CDR3 consists of 16 residues. CDR1 LNHDA and CDR2 SQIVND come from the germline V gene (reference sequence). V lost 3 bases to trimming and J lost 4 bases; unmatched junction nucleotides: 9. This chain's CDR3 is CASSIDLDRAYNEQFF. The DNA for the CDR3 is TGTGCCAGTAGTATCGACCTAGACAGGGCTTACAATGAGCAGTTCTTC.

In this sample, this clonotype turned up a few times. The genes are TRBV6-2 or TRBV6-3 and TRBJ2-7; 7 positions agree with TRBD1. The CDR3 covers 16 residues. Germline V gene lookup returns CDR1 MNHEY and CDR2 SVGEGT. V was pared by 2 bases and J by 6 bases, with 13 bases of the junction left unmatched. DNA for the CDR3: TGTGCCAGCAGTTACACTTCACGACAGGGACGGGGCGAGCAGTACGTC. This codes for CASSYTSRQGRGEQYV.

V is TRBV5-6 and J is TRBJ1-3, with D unresolved. Trimming shortened V by 0 bases and J by 10 bases, and 14 bases separated the two germline ends. In germline, CDR1 is SGHDT, CDR2 YYEEEE. This CDR3 comprises 14 residues. DNA for the CDR3: TGTGCCAGCAGCTTGGGGGCTAGGAGGAAGACCATATATTTT. Protein product: CASSLGARRKTIYF.

This chain joins TRBV9 and TRBJ2-2; possible D gene TRBD1, 6 bases. The CDR3 spans 13 residues. Between the trimmed V and J ends, which lost 0 bases and 12 bases, there was a span of 12 bases. Germline CDR1 SGDLS, CDR2 YYNGEE. CDR3 coding DNA: TGTGCCAGCAGCGTAGTTCAGGGGAGTAAGCTGTTTTTT. Protein product: CASSVVQGSKLFF.

This chain uses TRBV7-6 with TRBJ1-6, with D unclear. The CDR3 consists of 13 residues. Germline V gene sequence: CDR1 SGHVS, CDR2 FNYEAQ. Trimming removed 5 bases from V and 8 bases from J, with 10 bases in between. The CDR3: CASSPTRDSPLHF. The CDR3 DNA sequence: TGTGCCAGCAGCCCGACGCGGGATTCACCCCTCCACTTT.

The table lists this clonotype with a few counts. The V gene is TRBV5-4, the J gene TRBJ1-1; D is perhaps TRBD1 (5 bases). CDR3 length: 13 residues. V lost 3 bases and J lost 7, with 13 bases in between. In germline, CDR1 is SGHNT, CDR2 YYREEE (reference sequence). The CDR3 spells CASSWRQNIEAFF. The CDR3 DNA sequence: TGTGCCAGCAGCTGGAGACAGAATATTGAAGCTTTCTTT.

This rearrangement joins TRBV7-9 to TRBJ2-3, with a tentative D call TRBD2 (6 bases). Deletions cut 2 bases from V and 2 bases from J, with 11 bases between. Germline CDR1 SEHNR, CDR2 FQNEAQ (reference sequence). The CDR3 extends over 15 amino acids. CDR3 in DNA: TGTGCCAGCAGCTTATACGGGAGTTACACAGATACGCAGTATTTT. Translation gives CASSLYGSYTDTQYF.

This rearrangement joins TRBV24-1 to TRBJ2-1, with 8 bases matching TRBD1. Germline V lookup: CDR1 KGHDR, CDR2 SFDVKD. This CDR3 is 16 amino acids long. The V and J ends lost 2 bases and 2 bases, in that order; junction bases with no gene match: 4. The CDR3 bases are TGTGCCACCAGTGATTCCCAGGGGGCTACCTACAATGAGCAGTTCTTC. Translation gives CATSDSQGATYNEQFF.

CDR3 bases: TGTGCCAGCAGCTTTAAGCGGGGGGTTACCTACGAGCAGTACGTC. Amino acids: CASSFKRGVTYEQYV. The rearrangement links TRBV7-2 to TRBJ2-7; 9 nucleotides align to TRBD2. This CDR3 is 15 amino acids long. Germline V lookup: CDR1 SGHTA, CDR2 FQGNSA. V was clipped by 3 bases and J by 2 bases; unmatched bases: 5.

This clonotype was seen a handful of times. The V call is TRBV6-2 or TRBV6-3, the J call TRBJ2-3; D is possibly TRBD1 (6 bases). Germline V gene data show CDR1 as MNHEY and CDR2 as SVGEGT. Trimming pared 5 bases from V and 6 bases from J, leaving 12 bases between. The length of the CDR3 is 13 residues. The DNA for the CDR3 is TGTGCCAGCAGTCACAGGGAGAAGGATACGCAGTATTTT. Translating gives CASSHREKDTQYF.

This clonotype has only a few counts. The rearrangement uses TRBV15 and TRBJ1-5; weak D call: TRBD1 (5 bases). This CDR3 has 13 amino acids. V was cut by 1 base and J by 11 bases, with 12 bases left in between. Germline V lookup: CDR1 LNHNV, CDR2 YYDKDF (reference sequence). Here the CDR3 DNA reads TGTGCCACCAGCAGAGTCATAGCGGGGGCCCAGCATTTT. Translation: CATSRVIAGAQHF.

The CDR3 nucleotides are TGTGCCAGCAGCTTAGTACAGGGAGATCCCTACGAGCAGTACTTC. Translated, it gives CASSLVQGDPYEQYF. The chain carries TRBV7-4 and TRBJ2-7, with D possibly being TRBD1 (6 bases). V lost 1 base and J 2 bases, leaving 12 bases between the germline ends. CDR1 and CDR2 from the germline V gene are SGHVT and SQSDAQ. The CDR3 consists of 15 residues. Full variable domain (missing parts from reference TRBV7-4 and TRBJ2-7): GAGVSQSPRYKVAKRGRDVALRCDSISGHVTLYWYRQTLGQGSEVLTYSQSDAQRDKSGRPSGRFSAERPERSVSTLKIQRTEQGDSAVYLCASSLVQGDPYEQYFGPGTRLTVT.

The rearrangement uses TRBV27 and TRBJ1-5, with D unresolved. The CDR3 has 13 amino acids. Germline lookup yields CDR1 MNHEY and CDR2 SMNVEV (reference sequence). V was trimmed by 4 bases and J by 5 bases, leaving 9 bases between them. The chain's CDR3 is CASSSNLHQPQHF. CDR3 nucleotide sequence: TGTGCCAGCAGTTCCAATCTCCATCAGCCCCAGCATTTT.

This clonotype was detected only a few times. This chain uses TRBV7-8 with TRBJ2-7, with D possibly TRBD1 on 5 matching bases. The CDR3 is made up of 14 amino acids. Germline-derived CDR1 and CDR2 are SGHVS and FQNEAQ. V was clipped by 5 bases and J by 1 base, with 12 bases between them. The CDR3 loop is CASSHPDMSYEQYF. The CDR3 DNA sequence: TGTGCCAGCAGCCACCCGGACATGTCCTACGAGCAGTACTTC.

The chain links TRBV7-3 to TRBJ2-1; weak D call: TRBD1 (6 bases). The germline V gene has CDR1 SGHTA and CDR2 FQGTGA. Trimming stripped 5 bases from V and 6 bases from J, with 20 bases between. The CDR3 sequence is 16 residues long. The CDR3 DNA is TGTGCCAGCAGCCCCACACACAGGGTAGAGAGCAATGAGCAGTTCTTC. Its translation: CASSPTHRVESNEQFF.